This is a list of T cell receptor beta chains from one sample in a study of regulatory T cells in long-lasting Graves disease. MiXCR was run by TCRdb on the multiplex PCR reads, yielding one entry per CDR3 protein. This table has hundreds of thousands of distinct CDR3 sequences, roughly 16% appearing once. Sequencing used peripheral blood mononuclear cells (PBMCs), obtained at new diagnosis, from a patient treated with antithyroid drugs. The origin of the receptors is a female donor with Graves disease. Both conserved end residues are part of each CDR3. A D gene is named only where the DNA matches it firmly. Rows give clone size only sometimes, using once, few, many, or a class for an expanded clone.

NA	NA	TRBV7-9	TRBJ1-6	TGTGCCAGCAGCTTAGTCGTCGGGAATTCACCCCTCCACTTT	CASSLVVGNSPLHF
NA	NA	TRBV12-3/TRBV12-4	TRBJ2-5	TGTGCCAGCAAGAGGAGGGGACAGACACAAGAGACCCAGTACTTC	CASKRRGQTQETQYF
many	TRBD2	TRBV4-1	TRBJ2-5	TGCGCCAGCAGCCAACTAGCGGGAGGAGGCCAGTACTTC	CASSQLAGGGQYF
many	TRBD2	TRBV10-3	TRBJ2-7	TGTGCCATCAGTATAGCGGGAGGGAGAGGGGAGCAGTACTTC	CAISIAGGRGEQYF
few	NA	TRBV25-1	TRBJ2-1	TGTGCCAGCAGTGAATATCAAGATGAGCAGTTCTTC	CASSEYQDEQFF
NA	NA	TRBV29-1	TRBJ2-5	TGCAGCGTTGAAGATCAGGAGGGCGCGGCCTGGGAGACCCAGTACTTC	CSVEDQEGAAWETQYF
many	NA	TRBV6-2/TRBV6-3	TRBJ2-2	TGTGCCAGCTTCCCGGGACAAAAAACCGGGGAGCTGTTTTTT	CASFPGQKTGELFF
many	NA	TRBV28	TRBJ2-7	TGTGCCAGCAGTTTTGCAGGGAGGGGACACTCCTACGAGCAGTACTTC	CASSFAGRGHSYEQYF
few	NA	TRBV3-1	TRBJ1-3	TGTGCCAGCACCCCTCCGGGGGGAAACACCATATATTTT	CASTPPGGNTIYF
many	NA	TRBV28	TRBJ1-2	TGTGCCAGCAGCTCGACAGCCTATGGCTACACCTTC	CASSSTAYGYTF
NA	NA	TRBV6-1	TRBJ2-1	TGTGCCAGCAGCGCCGGGGGATACAATGAGCAGTTCTTC	CASSAGGYNEQFF
many	NA	TRBV4-1	TRBJ1-1	TGCGCCAGCAGCCCGTCCGATGCCACTGAAGCTTTCTTT	CASSPSDATEAFF
NA	TRBD1	TRBV6-2/TRBV6-3	TRBJ1-6	TGTGCCAGCAGTTACCTACAGGGGAGTGGGGCCGGGGATTCACCCCTCCACTTT	CASSYLQGSGAGDSPLHF
many	NA	TRBV20-1	TRBJ1-1	TGCAGTGCTAAGGGGGGATACCAGAACACTGAAGCTTTCTTT	CSAKGGYQNTEAFF
many	TRBD2	TRBV2	TRBJ2-7	TGTGCCAGCAGTGAAGGGACTAGAGCGGACGAGCAGTACTTC	CASSEGTRADEQYF
NA	TRBD2	TRBV2	TRBJ2-3	TGTGCCAGCAGTGAAGATGGGACTAGGGGAGATACGCAGTATTTT	CASSEDGTRGDTQYF
few	NA	TRBV4-1	TRBJ2-1	TGCGCCAGCAGCCAAATACCGGGGGGCTACGCCGTCAATGAGCAGTTCTTC	CASSQIPGGYAVNEQFF
many	NA	TRBV24-1	TRBJ2-1	TGTGCCACCAGTGCCCCGGGGGCCGGAAACTACAATGAGCAGTTCTTC	CATSAPGAGNYNEQFF
few	NA	TRBV10-3	TRBJ2-2	TGTGCCATCTGGGCCGGGGAGCTGTTTTTT	CAIWAGELFF
NA	NA	TRBV27	TRBJ1-6	TGTGCCAGCAGTTTATCGTCACAGCGCTCACCCCTCCACTTT	CASSLSSQRSPLHF
NA	NA	TRBV6-1	TRBJ2-1	TGTGCCAGCGATAGGGGCGGGGCAGGGCAGTTCTTC	CASDRGGAGQFF
many	TRBD1	TRBV12-3/TRBV12-4	TRBJ1-1	TGTGCCAGCAGGGGACAGGGGAGCACTGAAGCTTTCTTT	CASRGQGSTEAFF